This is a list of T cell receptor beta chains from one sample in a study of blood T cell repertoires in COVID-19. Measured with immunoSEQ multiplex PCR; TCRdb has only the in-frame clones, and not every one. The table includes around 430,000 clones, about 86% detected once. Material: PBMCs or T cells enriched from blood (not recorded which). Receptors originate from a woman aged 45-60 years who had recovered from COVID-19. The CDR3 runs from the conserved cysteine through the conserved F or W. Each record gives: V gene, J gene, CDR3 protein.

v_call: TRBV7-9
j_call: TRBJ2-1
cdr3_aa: CASSLERLAGRDEQFF

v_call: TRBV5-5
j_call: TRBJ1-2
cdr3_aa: CASSLEARNYGYTF

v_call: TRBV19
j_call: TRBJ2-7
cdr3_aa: CASSIAESGDDDEQYF

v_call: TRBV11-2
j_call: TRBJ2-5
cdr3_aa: CASSLGTRVETQYF

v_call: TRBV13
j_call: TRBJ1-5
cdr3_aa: CASSLRDRQNQPQHF

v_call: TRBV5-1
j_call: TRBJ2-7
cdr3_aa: CASSLVESSYEQYF

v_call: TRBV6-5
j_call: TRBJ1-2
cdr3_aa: CASSAGTALYGYTF

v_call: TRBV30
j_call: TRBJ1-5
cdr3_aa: CAWRGAGNQPQHF

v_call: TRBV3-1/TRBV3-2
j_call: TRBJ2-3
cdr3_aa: CASSDPGLRDTQYF

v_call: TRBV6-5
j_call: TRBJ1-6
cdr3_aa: CASSYVTGGNSPLHF

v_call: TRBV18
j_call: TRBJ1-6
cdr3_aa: CASSAENSPLHF

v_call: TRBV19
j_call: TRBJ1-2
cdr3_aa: CASSVRETDNYGYTF

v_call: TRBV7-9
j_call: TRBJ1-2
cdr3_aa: CASSLGETGFNYGYTF

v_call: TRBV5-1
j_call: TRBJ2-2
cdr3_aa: CASSLEGQGVTGELFF

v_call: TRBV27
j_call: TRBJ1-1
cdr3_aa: CASSLQSGVLSTEAFF

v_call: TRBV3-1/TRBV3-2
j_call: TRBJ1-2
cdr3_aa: CASSQAGYGYTF

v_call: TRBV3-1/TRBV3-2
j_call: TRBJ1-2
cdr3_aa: CASSFGGDYGYTF

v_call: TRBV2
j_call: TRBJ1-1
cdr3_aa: CASSEPRTVTEAFF

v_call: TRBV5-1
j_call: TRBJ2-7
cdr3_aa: CASSPSGGHSYEQYF

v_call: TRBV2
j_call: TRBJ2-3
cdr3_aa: CAAERGNTDTQYF

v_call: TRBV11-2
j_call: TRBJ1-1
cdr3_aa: CASSASTGILTEAFF

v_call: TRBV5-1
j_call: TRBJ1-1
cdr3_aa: CASSSNPIATGSGHTEAFF

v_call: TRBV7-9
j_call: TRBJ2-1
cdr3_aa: CASSETGTSGGEFF

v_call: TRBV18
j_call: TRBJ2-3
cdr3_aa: CASSRNIAESTDTQYF

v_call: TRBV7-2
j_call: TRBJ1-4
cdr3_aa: CASRTPASEKLFF

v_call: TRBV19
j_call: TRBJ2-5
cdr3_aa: CASSRDRGRETQYF

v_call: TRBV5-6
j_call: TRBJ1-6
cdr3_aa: CASSYRGNSPLHF

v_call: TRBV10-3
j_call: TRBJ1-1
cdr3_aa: CAISGDREEAFF